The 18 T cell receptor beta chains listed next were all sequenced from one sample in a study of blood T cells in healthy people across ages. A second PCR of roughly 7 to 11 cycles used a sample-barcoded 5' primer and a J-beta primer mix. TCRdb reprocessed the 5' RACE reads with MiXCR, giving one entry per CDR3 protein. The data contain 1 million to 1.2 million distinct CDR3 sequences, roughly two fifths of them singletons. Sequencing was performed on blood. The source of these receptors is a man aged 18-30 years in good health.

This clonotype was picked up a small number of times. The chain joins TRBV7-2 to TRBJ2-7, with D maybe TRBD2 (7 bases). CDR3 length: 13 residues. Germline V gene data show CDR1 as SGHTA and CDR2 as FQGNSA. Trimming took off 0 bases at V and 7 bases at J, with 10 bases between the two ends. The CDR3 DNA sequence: TGTGCCAGCAGCTTAGCGGGGGGGCGAGAGCAGTACTTC. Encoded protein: CASSLAGGREQYF.

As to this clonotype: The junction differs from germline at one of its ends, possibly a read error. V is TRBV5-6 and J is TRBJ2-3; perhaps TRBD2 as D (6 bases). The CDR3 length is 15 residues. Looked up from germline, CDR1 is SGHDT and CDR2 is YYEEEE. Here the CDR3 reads CASSLSGTSTDRQYF. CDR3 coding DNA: TGTGCCAGCAGCTTGTCAGGAACTAGCACAGATAGGCAGTATTTT.

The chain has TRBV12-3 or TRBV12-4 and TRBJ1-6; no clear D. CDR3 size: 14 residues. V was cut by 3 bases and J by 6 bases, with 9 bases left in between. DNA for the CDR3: TGTGCCAGCAGTTTCACCCAGGTTAATTCACCCCTCCACTTT. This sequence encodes CASSFTQVNSPLHF.

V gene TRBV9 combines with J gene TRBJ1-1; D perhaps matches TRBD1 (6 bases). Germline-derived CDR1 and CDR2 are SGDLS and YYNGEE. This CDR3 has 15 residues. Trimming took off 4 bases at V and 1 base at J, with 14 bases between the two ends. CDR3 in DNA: TGTGCCAGCAGCCTAGGGGGGGCCTCGAACACTGAAGCTTTCTTT. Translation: CASSLGGASNTEAFF.

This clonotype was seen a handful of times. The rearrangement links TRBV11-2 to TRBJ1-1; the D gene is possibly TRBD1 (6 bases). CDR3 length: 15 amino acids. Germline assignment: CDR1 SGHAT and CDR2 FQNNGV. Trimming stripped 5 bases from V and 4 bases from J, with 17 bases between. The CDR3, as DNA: TGTGCCAGCAGCCCTACCAGGGGTTTTGGCACTGAAGCTTTCTTT. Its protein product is CASSPTRGFGTEAFF.

The CDR3 DNA sequence: TGTGCCAGCAGTACGGCTAGCGGGTCTTACACAGATACGCAGTATTTT. Its protein is CASSTASGSYTDTQYF. The rearrangement links TRBV2 to TRBJ2-3, with 8 bases identical to TRBD2. The ends lost 5 bases at V and 2 bases at J; junction bases unmatched: 9. The CDR3 contains 16 residues. Germline CDR1 is SNHLY and CDR2 is FYNNEI. The full variable domain, its missing parts supplied by reference TRBV2 and TRBJ2-3, is EPEVTQTPSHQVTQMGQEVILRCVPISNHLYFYWYRQILGQKVEFLVSFYNNEISEKSEIFDDQFSVERPDGSNFTLKIRSTKLEDSAMYFCASSTASGSYTDTQYFGPGTRLTVL.

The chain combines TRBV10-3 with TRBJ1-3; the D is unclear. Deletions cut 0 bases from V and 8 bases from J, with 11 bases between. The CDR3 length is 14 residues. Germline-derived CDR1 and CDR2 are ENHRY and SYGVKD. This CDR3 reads CAISESLVSDTIYF. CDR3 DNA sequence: TGTGCCATCAGTGAGTCCTTGGTTTCGGACACCATATATTTT.

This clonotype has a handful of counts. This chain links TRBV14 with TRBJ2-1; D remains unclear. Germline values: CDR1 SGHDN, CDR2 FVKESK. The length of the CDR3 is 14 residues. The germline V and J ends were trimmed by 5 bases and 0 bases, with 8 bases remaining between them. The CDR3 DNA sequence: TGTGCCAGCAGCGAGCGTTACTCCTACAATGAGCAGTTCTTC. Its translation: CASSERYSYNEQFF. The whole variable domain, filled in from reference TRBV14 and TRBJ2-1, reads EAGVTQFPSHSVIEKGQTVTLRCDPISGHDNLYWYRRVMGKEIKFLLHFVKESKQDESGMPNNRFLAERTGGTYSTLKVQPAELEDSGVYFCASSERYSYNEQFFGPGTRLTVL.

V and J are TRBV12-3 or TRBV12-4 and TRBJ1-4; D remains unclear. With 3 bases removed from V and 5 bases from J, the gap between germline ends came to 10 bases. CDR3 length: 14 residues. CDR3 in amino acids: CASSFGSGNEKLFF. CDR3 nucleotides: TGTGCCAGCAGTTTCGGAAGCGGGAATGAAAAACTGTTTTTT.

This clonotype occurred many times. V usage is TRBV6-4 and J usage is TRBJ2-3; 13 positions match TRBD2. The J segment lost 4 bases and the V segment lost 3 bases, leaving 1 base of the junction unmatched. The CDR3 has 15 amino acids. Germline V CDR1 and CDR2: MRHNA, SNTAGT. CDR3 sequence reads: CASSELAGGPDTQYF. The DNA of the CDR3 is TGTGCCAGCAGTGAACTAGCGGGGGGGCCAGATACGCAGTATTTT.

The CDR3 DNA reads TGTGCCAGCAGTGCGAGGGTGATCGGGGACTACACCTTC. It translates to CASSARVIGDYTF. V and J are TRBV2 and TRBJ1-2; D is unclear. CDR1 is SNHLY and CDR2 is FYNNEI in the germline V gene. Trimming stripped 4 bases from V and 10 bases from J, with 16 bases between. The CDR3 totals 13 residues. The whole variable domain, filled in from reference TRBV2 and TRBJ1-2, reads EPEVTQTPSHQVTQMGQEVILRCVPISNHLYFYWYRQILGQKVEFLVSFYNNEISEKSEIFDDQFSVERPDGSNFTLKIRSTKLEDSAMYFCASSARVIGDYTFGSGTRLTVV.

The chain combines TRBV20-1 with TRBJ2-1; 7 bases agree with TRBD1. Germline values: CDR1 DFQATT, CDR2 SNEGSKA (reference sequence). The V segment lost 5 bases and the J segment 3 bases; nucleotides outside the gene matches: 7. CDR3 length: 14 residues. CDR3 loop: CSAFDRDNYNEQFF. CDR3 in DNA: TGCAGTGCTTTCGACAGGGATAACTACAATGAGCAGTTCTTC.

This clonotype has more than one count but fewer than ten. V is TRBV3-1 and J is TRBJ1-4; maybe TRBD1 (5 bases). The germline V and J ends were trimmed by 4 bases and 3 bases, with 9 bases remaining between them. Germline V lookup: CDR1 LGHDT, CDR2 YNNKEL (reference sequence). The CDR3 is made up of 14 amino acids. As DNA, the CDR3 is TGTGCCAGCAGCCGGGGCCCTCCTAATGAAAAACTGTTTTTT. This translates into CASSRGPPNEKLFF.

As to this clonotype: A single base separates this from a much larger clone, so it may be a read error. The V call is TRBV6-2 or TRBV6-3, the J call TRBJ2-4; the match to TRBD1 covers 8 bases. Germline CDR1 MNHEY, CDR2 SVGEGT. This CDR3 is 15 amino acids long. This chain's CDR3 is CASSGTGVAKDIQYF. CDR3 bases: TGTGCCAGCAGTGGGACAGGTGTAGCCAAAGACATTCAGTACTTC.

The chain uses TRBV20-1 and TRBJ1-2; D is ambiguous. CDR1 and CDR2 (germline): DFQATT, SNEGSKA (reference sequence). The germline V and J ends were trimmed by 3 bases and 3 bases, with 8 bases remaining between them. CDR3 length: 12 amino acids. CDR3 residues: CSARTDDYGYTF. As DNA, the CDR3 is TGCAGTGCTAGGACGGACGACTATGGCTACACCTTC.

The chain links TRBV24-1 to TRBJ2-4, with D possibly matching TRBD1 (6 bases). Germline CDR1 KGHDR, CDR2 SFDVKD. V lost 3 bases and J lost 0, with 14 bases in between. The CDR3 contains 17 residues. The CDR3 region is CATSDGSGQIAKNIQYF. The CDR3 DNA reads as TGTGCCACCAGTGATGGGTCTGGACAGATAGCCAAAAACATTCAGTACTTC.

CDR3 protein: CSARDIQSSYNEQFF. The CDR3 DNA follows: TGCAGTGCTAGAGATATCCAAAGCTCCTACAATGAGCAGTTCTTC. The chain recombines TRBV20-1 with TRBJ2-1, with no clear D. The CDR3 loop spans 15 amino acids. Germline V CDR1 and CDR2: DFQATT, SNEGSKA (reference sequence). With 0 bases removed from V and 0 bases from J, the gap between germline ends came to 9 bases.

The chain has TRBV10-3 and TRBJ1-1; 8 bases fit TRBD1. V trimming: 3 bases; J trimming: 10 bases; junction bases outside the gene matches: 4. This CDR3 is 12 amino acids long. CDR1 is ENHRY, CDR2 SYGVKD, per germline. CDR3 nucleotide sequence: TGTGCCATCAGTGAAGGACAGGGAGGAGCTTTCTTT. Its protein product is CAISEGQGGAFF.